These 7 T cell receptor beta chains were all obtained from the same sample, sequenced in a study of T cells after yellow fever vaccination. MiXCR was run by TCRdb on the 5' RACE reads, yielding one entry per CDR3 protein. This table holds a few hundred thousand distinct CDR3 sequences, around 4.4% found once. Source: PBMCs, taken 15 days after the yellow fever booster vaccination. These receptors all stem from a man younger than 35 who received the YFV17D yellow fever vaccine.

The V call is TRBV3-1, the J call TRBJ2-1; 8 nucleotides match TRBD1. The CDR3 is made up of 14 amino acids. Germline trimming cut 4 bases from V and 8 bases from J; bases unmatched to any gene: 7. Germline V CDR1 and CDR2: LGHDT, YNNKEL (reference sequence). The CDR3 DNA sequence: TGTGCCAGCAGCCCCGGGACAGGCCCCGATGAGCAGTTCTTC. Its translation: CASSPGTGPDEQFF.

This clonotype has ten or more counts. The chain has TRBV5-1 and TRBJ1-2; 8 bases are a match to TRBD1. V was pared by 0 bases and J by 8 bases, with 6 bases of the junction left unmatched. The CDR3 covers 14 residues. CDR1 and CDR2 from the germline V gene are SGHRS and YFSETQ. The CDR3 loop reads CASSLDGQGNGYTF. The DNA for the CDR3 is TGCGCCAGCAGCTTGGACGGACAGGGTAACGGCTACACCTTC.

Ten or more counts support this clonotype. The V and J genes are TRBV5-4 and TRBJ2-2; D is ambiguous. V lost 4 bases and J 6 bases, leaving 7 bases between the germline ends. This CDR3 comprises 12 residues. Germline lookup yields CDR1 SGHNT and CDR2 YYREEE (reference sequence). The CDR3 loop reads CASSVPAGELFF. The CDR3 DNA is TGTGCCAGCAGCGTACCAGCCGGGGAGCTGTTTTTT. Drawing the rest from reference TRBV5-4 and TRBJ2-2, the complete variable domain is ETGVTQSPTHLIKTRGQQVTLRCSSQSGHNTVSWYQQALGQGPQFIFQYYREEENGRGNFPPRFSGLQFPNYSSELNVNALELDDSALYLCASSVPAGELFFGEGSRLTVL.

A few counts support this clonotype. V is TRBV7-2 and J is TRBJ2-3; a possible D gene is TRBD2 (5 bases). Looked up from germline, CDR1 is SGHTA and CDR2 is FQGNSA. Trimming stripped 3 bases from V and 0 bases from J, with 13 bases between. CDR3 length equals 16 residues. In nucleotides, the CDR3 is TGTGCCAGCAGCTTCGTGGCGGGCTCTAGCACAGATACGCAGTATTTT. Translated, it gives CASSFVAGSSTDTQYF.

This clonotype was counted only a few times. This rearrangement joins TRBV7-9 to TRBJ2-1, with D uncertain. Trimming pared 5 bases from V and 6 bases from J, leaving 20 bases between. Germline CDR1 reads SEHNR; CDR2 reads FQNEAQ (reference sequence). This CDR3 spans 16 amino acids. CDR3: CASSPPGPHLVNEQFF. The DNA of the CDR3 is TGTGCCAGCAGCCCGCCCGGGCCCCATTTGGTCAATGAGCAGTTCTTC. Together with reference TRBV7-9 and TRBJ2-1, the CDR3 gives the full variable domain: DTGVSQNPRHKITKRGQNVTFRCDPISEHNRLYWYRQTLGQGPEFLTYFQNEAQLEKSRLLSDRFSAERPKGSFSTLEIQRTEQGDSAMYLCASSPPGPHLVNEQFFGPGTRLTVL.

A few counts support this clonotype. DNA for the CDR3: TGTGCCAGCTCACCACCAGTCAGGGAGAGAGCTTTCTTT. This encodes CASSPPVRERAFF. The chain combines TRBV18 with TRBJ1-1, with D possibly being TRBD1 (5 bases). Trimming took 0 bases from V and 10 from J, leaving 12 bases between them. CDR3 length equals 13 residues. Germline V CDR1 and CDR2: KGHSH, LQKENI.

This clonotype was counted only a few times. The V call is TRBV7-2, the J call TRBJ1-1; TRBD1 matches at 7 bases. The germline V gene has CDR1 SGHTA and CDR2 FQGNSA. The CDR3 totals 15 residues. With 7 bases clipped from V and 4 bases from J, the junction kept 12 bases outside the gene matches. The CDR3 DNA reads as TGTGCCAGCACCTCCCGAGGGGGCGGGGTCACTGAAGCTTTCTTT. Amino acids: CASTSRGGGVTEAFF. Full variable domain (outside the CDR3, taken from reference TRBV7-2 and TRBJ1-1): GAGVSQSPSNKVTEKGKDVELRCDPISGHTALYWYRQSLGQGLEFLIYFQGNSAPDKSGLPSDRFSAERTGGSVSTLTIQRTQQEDSAVYLCASTSRGGGVTEAFFGQGTRLTVV.